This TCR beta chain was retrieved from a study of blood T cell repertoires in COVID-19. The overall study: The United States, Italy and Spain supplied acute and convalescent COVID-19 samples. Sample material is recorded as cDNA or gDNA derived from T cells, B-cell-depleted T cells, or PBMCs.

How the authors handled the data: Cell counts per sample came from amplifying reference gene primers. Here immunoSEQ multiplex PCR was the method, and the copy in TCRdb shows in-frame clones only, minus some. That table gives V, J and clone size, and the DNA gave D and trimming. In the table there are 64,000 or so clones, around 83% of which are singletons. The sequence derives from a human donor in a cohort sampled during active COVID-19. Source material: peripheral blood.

As DNA, the CDR3 is TGTGCCAGCAGTCCCAGGGGGCAGAGCACTGAAGCTTTCTTT. As protein: CASSPRGQSTEAFF. The chain uses TRBV6-4 and TRBJ1-1, with TRBD1 matching 8 bases. Germline V gene lookup returns CDR1 MRHNA and CDR2 SNTAGT. J lost 4 bases, V lost 5 bases, and 6 bases had no gene match. The CDR3 has 14 amino acids.